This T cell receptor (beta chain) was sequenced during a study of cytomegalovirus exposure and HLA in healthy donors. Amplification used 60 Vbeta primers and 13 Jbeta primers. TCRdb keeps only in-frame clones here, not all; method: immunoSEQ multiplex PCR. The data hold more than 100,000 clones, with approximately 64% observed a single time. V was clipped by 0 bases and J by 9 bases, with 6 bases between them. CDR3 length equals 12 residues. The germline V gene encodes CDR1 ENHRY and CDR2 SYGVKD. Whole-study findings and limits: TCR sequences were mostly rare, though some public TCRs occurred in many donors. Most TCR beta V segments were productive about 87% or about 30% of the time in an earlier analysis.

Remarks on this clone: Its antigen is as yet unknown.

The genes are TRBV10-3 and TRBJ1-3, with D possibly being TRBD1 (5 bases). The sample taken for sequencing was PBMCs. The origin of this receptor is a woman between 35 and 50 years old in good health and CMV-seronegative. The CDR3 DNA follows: TGTGCCATCAGTGAGTCAGGGGCCACCATATATTTT. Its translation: CAISESGATIYF.